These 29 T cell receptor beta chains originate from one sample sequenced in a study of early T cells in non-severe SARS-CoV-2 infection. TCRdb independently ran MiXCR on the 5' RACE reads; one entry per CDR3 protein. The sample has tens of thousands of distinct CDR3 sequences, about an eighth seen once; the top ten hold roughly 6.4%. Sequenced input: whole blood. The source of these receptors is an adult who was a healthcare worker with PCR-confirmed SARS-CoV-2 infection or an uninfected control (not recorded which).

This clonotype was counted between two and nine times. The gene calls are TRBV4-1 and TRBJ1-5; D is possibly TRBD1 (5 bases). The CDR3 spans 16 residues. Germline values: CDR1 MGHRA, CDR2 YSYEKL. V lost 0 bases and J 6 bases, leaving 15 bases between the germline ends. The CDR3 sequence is CASSQDGGQGVQPQHF. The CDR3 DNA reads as TGCGCCAGCAGCCAAGATGGAGGGCAGGGAGTTCAGCCCCAGCATTTT.

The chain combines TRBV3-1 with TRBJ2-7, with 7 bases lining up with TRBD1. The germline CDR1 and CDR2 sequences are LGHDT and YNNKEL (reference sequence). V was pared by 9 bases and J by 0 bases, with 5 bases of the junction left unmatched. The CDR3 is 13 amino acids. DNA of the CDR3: TGTGCCAGTGACCGGGACAGCTCCTACGAGCAGTACTTC. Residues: CASDRDSSYEQYF.

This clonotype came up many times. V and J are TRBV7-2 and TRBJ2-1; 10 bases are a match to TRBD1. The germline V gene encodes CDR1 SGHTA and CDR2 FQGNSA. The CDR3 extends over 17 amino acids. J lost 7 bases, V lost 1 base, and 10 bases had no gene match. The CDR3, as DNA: TGTGCCAGCAGCTTAGTTAGGGACAGGGGAGGAGTTAATGAGCAGTTCTTC. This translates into CASSLVRDRGGVNEQFF.

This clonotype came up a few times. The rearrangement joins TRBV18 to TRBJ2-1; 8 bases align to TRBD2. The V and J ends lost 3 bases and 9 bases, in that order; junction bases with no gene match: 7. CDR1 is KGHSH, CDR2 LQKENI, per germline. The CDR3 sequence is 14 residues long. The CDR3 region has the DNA TGTGCCAGCTCACCGAGCGGGAGATTAGGTGAGCAGTTCTTC. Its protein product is CASSPSGRLGEQFF.

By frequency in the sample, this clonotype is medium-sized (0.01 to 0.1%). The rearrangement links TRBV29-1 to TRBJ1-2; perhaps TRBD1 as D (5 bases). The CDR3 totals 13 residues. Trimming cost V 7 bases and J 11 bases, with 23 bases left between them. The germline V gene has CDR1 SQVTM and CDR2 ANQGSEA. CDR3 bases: TGCAGCGCCTGGGACGGCGTTATCGGAGCATACACCTTC. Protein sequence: CSAWDGVIGAYTF. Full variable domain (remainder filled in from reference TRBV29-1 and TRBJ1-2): SAVISQKPSRDICQRGTSLTIQCQVDSQVTMMFWYRQQPGQSLTLIATANQGSEATYESGFVIDKFPISRPNLTFSTLTVSNMSPEDSSIYLCSAWDGVIGAYTFGSGTRLTVV.

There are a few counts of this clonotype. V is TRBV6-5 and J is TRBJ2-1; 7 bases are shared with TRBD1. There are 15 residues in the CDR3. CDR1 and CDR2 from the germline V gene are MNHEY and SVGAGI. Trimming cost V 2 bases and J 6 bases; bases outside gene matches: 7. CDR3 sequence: CASSYDDREGNEQFF. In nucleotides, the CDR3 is TGTGCCAGCAGTTACGACGACAGGGAAGGCAATGAGCAGTTCTTC.

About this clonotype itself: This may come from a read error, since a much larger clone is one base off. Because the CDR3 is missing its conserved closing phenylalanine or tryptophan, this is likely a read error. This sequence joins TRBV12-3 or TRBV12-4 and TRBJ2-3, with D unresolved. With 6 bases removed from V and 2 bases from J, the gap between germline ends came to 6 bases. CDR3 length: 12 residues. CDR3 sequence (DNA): TGTGCCAGCAGCTTCTTCACAGATACGCAGTATTAT. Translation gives CASSFFTDTQYY.

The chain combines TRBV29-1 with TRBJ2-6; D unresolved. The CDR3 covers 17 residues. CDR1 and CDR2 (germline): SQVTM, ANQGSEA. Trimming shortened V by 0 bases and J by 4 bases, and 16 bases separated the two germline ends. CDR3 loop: CSVEDLWSSVGANVLTF. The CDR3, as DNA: TGCAGCGTTGAAGATTTGTGGAGCTCTGTAGGGGCCAACGTCCTGACTTTC.

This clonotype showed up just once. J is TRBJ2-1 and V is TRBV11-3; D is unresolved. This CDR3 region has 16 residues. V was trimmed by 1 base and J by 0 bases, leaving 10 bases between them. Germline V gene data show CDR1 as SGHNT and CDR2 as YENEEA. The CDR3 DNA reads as TGTGCCAGCAGCTTAGTCCCGGTTAGCTCCTACAATGAGCAGTTCTTC. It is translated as CASSLVPVSSYNEQFF.

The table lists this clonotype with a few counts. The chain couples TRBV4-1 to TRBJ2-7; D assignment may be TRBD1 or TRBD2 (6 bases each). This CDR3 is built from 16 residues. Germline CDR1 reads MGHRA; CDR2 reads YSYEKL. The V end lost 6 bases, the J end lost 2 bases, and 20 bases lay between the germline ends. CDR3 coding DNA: TGCGCCAGCAGTGAAGATAGGGGGACTGAGACCTACGAGCAGTACTTC. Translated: CASSEDRGTETYEQYF.

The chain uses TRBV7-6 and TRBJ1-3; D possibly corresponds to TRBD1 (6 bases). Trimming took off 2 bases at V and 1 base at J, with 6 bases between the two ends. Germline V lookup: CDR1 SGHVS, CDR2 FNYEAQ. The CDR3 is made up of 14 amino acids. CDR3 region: CASSLTGSGNTIYF. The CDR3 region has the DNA TGTGCCAGCAGCTTAACAGGGTCTGGAAACACCATATATTTT.

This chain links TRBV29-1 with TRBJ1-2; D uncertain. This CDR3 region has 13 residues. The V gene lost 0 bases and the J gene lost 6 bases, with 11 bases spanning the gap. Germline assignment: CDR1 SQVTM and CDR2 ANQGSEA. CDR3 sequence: CSVEEVQLNGYTF. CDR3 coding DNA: TGCAGCGTTGAAGAGGTACAGCTCAATGGCTACACCTTC.

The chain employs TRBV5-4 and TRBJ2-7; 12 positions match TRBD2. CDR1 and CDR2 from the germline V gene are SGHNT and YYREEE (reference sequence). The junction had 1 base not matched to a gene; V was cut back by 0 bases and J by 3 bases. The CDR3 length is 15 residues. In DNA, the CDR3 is TGTGCCAGCAGCTTGGAGACTAGCGGGAGCTACGAGCAGTACTTC. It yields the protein CASSLETSGSYEQYF.

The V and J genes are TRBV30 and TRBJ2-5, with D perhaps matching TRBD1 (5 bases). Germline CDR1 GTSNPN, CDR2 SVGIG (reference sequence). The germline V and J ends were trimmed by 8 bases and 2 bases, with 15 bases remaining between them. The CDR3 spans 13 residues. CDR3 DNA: TGTGCCGGGGCAGGGTCCGTTCAAGAGACCCAGTACTTC. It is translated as CAGAGSVQETQYF.

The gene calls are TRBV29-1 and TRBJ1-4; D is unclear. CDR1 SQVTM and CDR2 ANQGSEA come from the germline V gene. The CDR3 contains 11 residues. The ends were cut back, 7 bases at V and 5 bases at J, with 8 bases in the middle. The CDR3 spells CSARANEKLFF. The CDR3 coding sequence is TGCAGCGCGCGGGCGAATGAAAAACTGTTTTTT.

The CDR3: CASTSGTRSSGEQYF. Written as DNA, the CDR3 is TGTGCCAGTACCTCCGGGACTAGGAGCTCGGGCGAGCAGTACTTC. J is TRBJ2-7 and V is TRBV19, with 8 positions matching TRBD2. J gave up 6 bases and V 7 bases, and 14 bases lay outside the gene matches. The length of the CDR3 is 15 residues. Looked up from germline, CDR1 is LNHDA and CDR2 is SQIVND (reference sequence).

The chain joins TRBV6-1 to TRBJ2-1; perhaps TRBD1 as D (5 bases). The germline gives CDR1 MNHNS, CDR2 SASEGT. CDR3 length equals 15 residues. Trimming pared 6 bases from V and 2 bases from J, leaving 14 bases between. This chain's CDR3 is CASRLLPGTYNEQFF. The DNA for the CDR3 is TGTGCCAGCAGGTTGCTTCCAGGGACCTACAATGAGCAGTTCTTC.

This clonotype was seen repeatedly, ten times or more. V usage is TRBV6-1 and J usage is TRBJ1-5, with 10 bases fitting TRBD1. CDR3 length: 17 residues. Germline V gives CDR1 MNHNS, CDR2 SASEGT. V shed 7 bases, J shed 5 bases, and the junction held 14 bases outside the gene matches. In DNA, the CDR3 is TGTGCCAGCATTTTTGAGGCCGGACAGGGGGGGTATCAGCCCCAGCATTTT. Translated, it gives CASIFEAGQGGYQPQHF.

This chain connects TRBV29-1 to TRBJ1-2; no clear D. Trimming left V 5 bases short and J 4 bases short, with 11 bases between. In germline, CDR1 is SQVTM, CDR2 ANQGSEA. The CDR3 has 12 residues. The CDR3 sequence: CSVSPDTYGYTF. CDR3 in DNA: TGCAGCGTTTCACCAGATACCTATGGCTACACCTTC.

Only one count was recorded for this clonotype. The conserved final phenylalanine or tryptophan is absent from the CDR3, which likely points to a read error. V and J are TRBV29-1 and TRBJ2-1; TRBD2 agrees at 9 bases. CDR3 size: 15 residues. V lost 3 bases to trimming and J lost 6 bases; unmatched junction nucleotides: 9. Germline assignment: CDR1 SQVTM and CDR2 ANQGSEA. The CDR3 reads CSVDHSGREGNEQFS. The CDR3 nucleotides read TGCAGCGTTGACCATAGCGGGAGAGAGGGCAATGAGCAGTTCTCC.

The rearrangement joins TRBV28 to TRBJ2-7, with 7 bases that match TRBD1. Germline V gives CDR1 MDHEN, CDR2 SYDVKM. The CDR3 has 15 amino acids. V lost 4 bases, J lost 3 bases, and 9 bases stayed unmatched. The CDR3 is CASSSPGTVVYEQYF. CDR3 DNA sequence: TGTGCCAGCAGTTCCCCCGGGACAGTGGTCTACGAGCAGTACTTC.

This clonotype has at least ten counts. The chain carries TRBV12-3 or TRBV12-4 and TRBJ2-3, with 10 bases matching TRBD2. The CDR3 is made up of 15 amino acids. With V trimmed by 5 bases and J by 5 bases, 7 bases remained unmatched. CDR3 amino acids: CASSDLAGERDTQYF. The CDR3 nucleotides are TGTGCCAGCAGTGATCTAGCGGGAGAGAGAGATACGCAGTATTTT.

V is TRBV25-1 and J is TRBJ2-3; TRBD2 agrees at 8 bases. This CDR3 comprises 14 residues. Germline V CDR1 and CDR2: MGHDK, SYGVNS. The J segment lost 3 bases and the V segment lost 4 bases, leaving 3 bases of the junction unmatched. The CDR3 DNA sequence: TGTGCCAGCAGTGTGACGGGAGGGACAGATACGCAGTATTTT. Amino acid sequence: CASSVTGGTDTQYF.

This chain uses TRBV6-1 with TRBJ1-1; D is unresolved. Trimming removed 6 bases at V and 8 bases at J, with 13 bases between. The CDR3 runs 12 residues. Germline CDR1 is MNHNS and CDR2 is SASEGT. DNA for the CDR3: TGTGCCAGCAGAAGTTACACGGACGAAGCTTTCTTT. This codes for CASRSYTDEAFF.

The CDR3 protein is CASSMEINEQFF. CDR3 nucleotide sequence: TGTGCCAGCAGCATGGAAATCAATGAGCAGTTCTTC. The V call is TRBV7-6, the J call TRBJ2-1; no definite D call. The CDR3 has 12 amino acids. Trimming took 5 bases from V and 6 from J, leaving 8 bases between them. Germline V lookup: CDR1 SGHVS, CDR2 FNYEAQ. The full variable domain, its missing parts supplied by reference TRBV7-6 and TRBJ2-1, is GAGVSQSPRYKVTKRGQDVALRCDPISGHVSLYWYRQALGQGPEFLTYFNYEAQQDKSGLPNDRFSAERPEGSISTLTIQRTEQRDSAMYRCASSMEINEQFFGPGTRLTVL.

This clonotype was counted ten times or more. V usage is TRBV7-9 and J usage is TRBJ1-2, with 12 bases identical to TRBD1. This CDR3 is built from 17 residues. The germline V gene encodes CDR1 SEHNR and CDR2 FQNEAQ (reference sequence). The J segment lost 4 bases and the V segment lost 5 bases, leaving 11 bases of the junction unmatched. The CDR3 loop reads CASSHPGQGAQAYGYTF. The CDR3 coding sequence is TGTGCCAGCAGCCATCCGGGACAGGGGGCGCAGGCCTATGGCTACACCTTC.

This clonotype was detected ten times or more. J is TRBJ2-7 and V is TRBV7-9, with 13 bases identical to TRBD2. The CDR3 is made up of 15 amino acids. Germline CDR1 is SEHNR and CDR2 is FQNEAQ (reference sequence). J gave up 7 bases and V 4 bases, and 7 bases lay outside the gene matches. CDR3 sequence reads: CASSSGLAGLSEQYF. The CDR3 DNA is TGTGCCAGCAGCTCGGGACTAGCGGGGCTTAGTGAGCAGTACTTC.

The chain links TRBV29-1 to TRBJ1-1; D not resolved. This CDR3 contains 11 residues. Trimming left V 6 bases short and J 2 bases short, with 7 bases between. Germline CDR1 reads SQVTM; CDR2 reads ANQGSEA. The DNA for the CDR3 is TGCAGCGTCCTATCAAACACTGAAGCTTTCTTT. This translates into CSVLSNTEAFF.

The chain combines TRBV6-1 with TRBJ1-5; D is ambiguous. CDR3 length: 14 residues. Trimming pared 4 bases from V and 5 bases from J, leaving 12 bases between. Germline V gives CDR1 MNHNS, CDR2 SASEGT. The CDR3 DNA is TGTGCCAGCAGTGCTACTCGGGCCCATCAGCCCCAGCATTTT. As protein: CASSATRAHQPQHF.